The 30 T cell receptor beta chains reported below all come from one sample, sequenced in a study of T cell repertoires in cytomegalovirus infection. One entry per CDR3 protein results from TCRdb running MiXCR on the reads. The sample shows 200,000 to 300,000 distinct CDR3 sequences, less than 9.5% of them seen only once. Sequencing was performed on PBMCs. The receptor set was obtained from a human donor in good health (CMV status not recorded). Some clones in this sample may be carry-over from other donors' samples.

This clonotype has only a few counts. CDR3 residues: CASSQPGQTYEQYF. The DNA for the CDR3 is TGTGCCAGTAGCCAACCGGGACAGACCTACGAGCAGTACTTC. The gene calls are TRBV19 and TRBJ2-7, with 7 bases lining up with TRBD1. Germline CDR1 and CDR2: LNHDA and SQIVND (reference sequence). J gave up 2 bases and V 6 bases, and 7 bases lay outside the gene matches. The CDR3 runs to 14 residues.

J is TRBJ2-4 and V is TRBV7-2; 11 bases are a match to TRBD2. Trimming took 3 bases from V and 0 from J; bases not matched to a gene: 1. Germline V lookup: CDR1 SGHTA, CDR2 FQGNSA. The CDR3 is made up of 16 amino acids. The CDR3 coding sequence is TGTGCCAGCAGCTTGGGACTAGCGGTAGCCAAAAACATTCAGTACTTC. This sequence encodes CASSLGLAVAKNIQYF.

This clonotype showed up many times. The genes are TRBV20-1 and TRBJ1-2; D remains unclear. From germline, CDR1 is DFQATT and CDR2 SNEGSKA (reference sequence). The CDR3 is made up of 12 amino acids. V lost 1 base and J 7 bases, leaving 10 bases between the germline ends. CDR3 nucleotides: TGCAGTGCTAGAGTGGACTTTCGTGGCTACACCTTC. Protein: CSARVDFRGYTF.

The chain is built from TRBV5-4 and TRBJ1-1, with D perhaps matching TRBD1 (6 bases). V dropped 4 bases and J dropped 7 bases, with 17 bases sitting between them. Germline assignment: CDR1 SGHNT and CDR2 YYREEE (reference sequence). The CDR3 has 14 residues. CDR3 DNA sequence: TGTGCCAGCAGCCCGGGGGTCGGGGGCTATGAAGCTTTCTTT. Its translation is CASSPGVGGYEAFF.

This clonotype was seen many times. This chain joins TRBV7-2 and TRBJ2-1; 10 bases are shared with TRBD1. Per germline, CDR1 SGHTA and CDR2 FQGNSA. J was trimmed by 8 bases and V by 2 bases; bases with no gene match: 6. The CDR3 is 15 amino acids. The chain's CDR3 is CASSLTGTGADEQFF. The DNA of the CDR3 is TGTGCCAGCAGCTTAACCGGGACAGGGGCGGATGAGCAGTTCTTC.

This clonotype was counted at least ten times. The chain is built from TRBV7-2 and TRBJ2-7, with unresolved D. This CDR3 has 13 amino acids. Trimming removed 1 base at V and 7 bases at J, with 11 bases between. Germline V gene data show CDR1 as SGHTA and CDR2 as FQGNSA. The CDR3 sequence is CASSLDRVGEQYF. Here the CDR3 DNA reads TGTGCCAGCAGCTTAGATAGGGTGGGGGAGCAGTACTTC.

This clonotype showed up many times. The V and J genes are TRBV29-1 and TRBJ1-1, with 7 bases that match TRBD1. CDR3 length: 13 residues. J gave up 3 bases and V 7 bases, and 8 bases lay outside the gene matches. Looked up from germline, CDR1 is SQVTM and CDR2 is ANQGSEA. CDR3 residues: CSGRQGPYTEAFF. The CDR3 bases are TGCAGCGGCCGACAGGGACCTTACACTGAAGCTTTCTTT.

This chain links TRBV14 with TRBJ1-1; D call uncertain. V lost 1 base and J lost 8, with 8 bases in between. The CDR3 covers 12 residues. Germline loops: CDR1 SGHDN, CDR2 FVKESK. The CDR3 sequence is CASSQVVPEAFF. The CDR3 DNA is TGTGCCAGCAGCCAAGTAGTCCCAGAAGCTTTCTTT.

This clonotype was observed many times. The rearrangement links TRBV28 to TRBJ1-5; 7 bases line up with TRBD1. The junction had 11 bases not matched to a gene; V was cut back by 6 bases and J by 6 bases. Germline V gives CDR1 MDHEN, CDR2 SYDVKM. The CDR3 length is 15 residues. CDR3 sequence: CASSHGTGAGQPQHF. In nucleotides, the CDR3 is TGTGCCAGCAGCCACGGAACAGGGGCAGGTCAGCCCCAGCATTTT.

This clonotype was observed at least ten times. CDR3: CASSPEQGSRRELFF. The CDR3 DNA sequence: TGTGCCAGTAGTCCCGAACAGGGGTCCCGCAGGGAGCTGTTTTTT. This chain connects TRBV19 to TRBJ2-2; TRBD1 matches 7 bases. The germline V gene encodes CDR1 LNHDA and CDR2 SQIVND (reference sequence). This CDR3 is 15 amino acids long. Trimming at V came to 5 bases and at J to 9 bases, leaving 12 bases not matched to a gene.

The chain joins TRBV7-1 to TRBJ2-1, with TRBD2 matching over 9 bases. TRBV7-1 is labeled an ORF, and its function is uncertain. CDR3 length: 15 amino acids. V lost 5 bases and J lost 6; bases outside the gene matches: 8. CDR3 sequence (DNA): TGTGCCAGCAGCCGAATGGCGGGAGGGGGCAATGAGCAGTTCTTC. Translation: CASSRMAGGGNEQFF.

This clonotype was seen more than once but under ten times. The chain combines TRBV6-6 with TRBJ2-1; 7 nucleotides agree with TRBD2. The trim removed 2 bases at V and 6 bases at J, leaving 4 bases unmatched. The CDR3 has 14 residues. In germline, CDR1 is MNHNY, CDR2 SVGAGI (reference sequence). The CDR3 here is CASSYGLGTNEQFF. In DNA, the CDR3 is TGTGCCAGCAGTTACGGACTAGGGACCAATGAGCAGTTCTTC.

There are many counts of this clonotype. This chain joins TRBV10-3 and TRBJ2-2; 10 bases map to TRBD1. V trimming: 6 bases; J trimming: 5 bases; junction bases outside the gene matches: 12. The CDR3 extends over 17 amino acids. Germline CDR1 reads ENHRY; CDR2 reads SYGVKD. CDR3: CAIRSHHGTGETGELFF. The CDR3 coding sequence is TGTGCCATCAGGAGTCACCATGGGACAGGGGAAACCGGGGAGCTGTTTTTT.

This clonotype showed up many times. J is TRBJ2-3 and V is TRBV7-2; no reliable D call. CDR3 length: 12 amino acids. Germline V gene lookup returns CDR1 SGHTA and CDR2 FQGNSA. Between the trimmed V and J ends, which lost 3 bases and 2 bases, there was a span of 3 bases. The CDR3 protein is CASSLITDTQYF. In DNA, the CDR3 is TGTGCCAGCAGCTTGATCACAGATACGCAGTATTTT.

This clonotype was seen at least ten times. The rearrangement links TRBV7-2 to TRBJ1-1; a weak D match, TRBD1 (6 bases). Trimming took 6 bases from V and 11 from J, leaving 22 bases between them. The CDR3 length is 14 residues. CDR1 SGHTA and CDR2 FQGNSA come from the germline V gene. CDR3 bases: TGTGCCAGCAGGGCAGGGGTGGGACCCCAGGGGGCTTTCTTT. Translation gives CASRAGVGPQGAFF.

The table lists this clonotype with many counts. The rearrangement links TRBV7-2 to TRBJ1-2; D gene ambiguous. CDR1 SGHTA and CDR2 FQGNSA come from the germline V gene. The V gene lost 5 bases and the J gene lost 8 bases, with 12 bases spanning the gap. The length of the CDR3 is 12 residues. The CDR3 sequence: CASSIVADGYTF. In nucleotides, the CDR3 is TGTGCCAGCAGCATTGTAGCCGACGGCTACACCTTC.

A few counts support this clonotype. This chain joins TRBV18 and TRBJ1-1, with unresolved D. The germline V and J ends were trimmed by 8 bases and 4 bases, with 20 bases remaining between them. In germline, CDR1 is KGHSH, CDR2 LQKENI. The CDR3 spans 15 residues. The CDR3 loop is CASTPGRERGTEAFF. The CDR3 DNA reads as TGTGCCAGCACCCCTGGGAGGGAGAGAGGCACTGAAGCTTTCTTT.

This chain links TRBV19 with TRBJ1-2, with D perhaps matching TRBD1 (5 bases). Germline loops: CDR1 LNHDA, CDR2 SQIVND (reference sequence). Trimming took off 10 bases at V and 4 bases at J, with 16 bases between the two ends. The CDR3 extends over 13 amino acids. CDR3 region: CATAAGTSYGYTF. CDR3 in DNA: TGTGCCACCGCTGCCGGGACTAGCTATGGCTACACCTTC.

This clonotype was observed many times. The chain couples TRBV7-2 to TRBJ1-1, with a possible D match to TRBD1 (5 bases). Germline V CDR1 and CDR2: SGHTA, FQGNSA. This CDR3 comprises 17 residues. V lost 5 bases and J lost 5, with 24 bases in between. The CDR3 here is CASSLSLYNGQNTEAFF. CDR3 sequence (DNA): TGTGCCAGCAGCCTGTCCCTTTATAATGGACAAAATACTGAAGCTTTCTTT.

This clonotype was seen a handful of times. The chain links TRBV5-1 to TRBJ2-7; TRBD1 is a possible D gene (6 bases). The length of the CDR3 is 15 residues. Germline V gives CDR1 SGHRS, CDR2 YFSETQ. Trimming removed 1 base at V and 0 bases at J, with 11 bases between. The CDR3 DNA sequence: TGCGCCAGCAGCTTGAGAGGGGACACCTCCTACGAGCAGTACTTC. The encoded protein is CASSLRGDTSYEQYF. Variable domain in full (rest from reference TRBV5-1 and TRBJ2-7): KAGVTQTPRYLIKTRGQQVTLSCSPISGHRSVSWYQQTPGQGLQFLFEYFSETQRNKGNFPGRFSGRQFSNSRSEMNVSTLELGDSALYLCASSLRGDTSYEQYFGPGTRLTVT.

The chain joins TRBV5-6 to TRBJ2-7; weak D call: TRBD2 (5 bases). Per the germline V gene, CDR1 is SGHDT and CDR2 is YYEEEE. The CDR3 is made up of 14 amino acids. Trimming removed 2 bases from V and 6 bases from J, with 15 bases in between. In DNA, the CDR3 is TGTGCCAGCAGCTTCGGGAAACCAGGTCGCGAGCAGTACTTC. It is translated as CASSFGKPGREQYF. Supplemented by reference TRBV5-6 and TRBJ2-7, the full variable domain reads DAGVTQSPTHLIKTRGQQVTLRCSPKSGHDTVSWYQQALGQGPQFIFQYYEEEERQRGNFPDRFSGHQFPNYSSELNVNALLLGDSALYLCASSFGKPGREQYFGPGTRLTVT.

Comments on this clonotype: A much larger clone lies a single base off, so this may be a read error. The chain links TRBV19 to TRBJ1-5; no firm D call. This CDR3 region has 15 residues. The germline CDR1 and CDR2 sequences are LNHDA and SQIVND (reference sequence). V was pared by 10 bases and J by 6 bases, with 22 bases between. Written as DNA, the CDR3 is TGTGCCAACCGCCTTGGCCGGTTTGGGAGTCAGCCCCAGCATTTT. Protein product: CANRLGRFGSQPQHF.

This clonotype has a handful of counts. The chain combines TRBV19 with TRBJ2-1; possible D gene TRBD2, 5 bases. V lost 0 bases to trimming and J lost 7 bases, with 13 bases between them. The CDR3 extends over 15 amino acids. Germline V lookup: CDR1 LNHDA, CDR2 SQIVND (reference sequence). The CDR3 spells CASSIDPFGENEQFF. DNA for the CDR3: TGTGCCAGTAGTATAGACCCCTTTGGGGAGAATGAGCAGTTCTTC.

This clonotype has a count of ten or more. The CDR3 coding sequence is TGCGCCAGCAGCCAGAGTGACAGGCCTCCCGGTCAGCCCCAGCATTTT. Residues: CASSQSDRPPGQPQHF. This chain connects TRBV4-3 to TRBJ1-5, with a possible D match to TRBD1 (6 bases). In germline, CDR1 is LGHNA, CDR2 YSLEER. The V end lost 3 bases, the J end lost 6 bases, and 18 bases lay between the germline ends. The CDR3 totals 16 residues.

This clonotype was detected ten times or more. The chain recombines TRBV7-6 with TRBJ2-3, with 8 bases identical to TRBD1. This CDR3 region has 15 residues. Germline CDR1 reads SGHVS; CDR2 reads FNYEAQ. V dropped 3 bases and J dropped 2; count of bases not matched to a gene: 4. The CDR3 DNA reads TGTGCCAGCAGCTTGAGGACAGGGACCACAGATACGCAGTATTTT. This encodes CASSLRTGTTDTQYF.

This clonotype has a count of ten or more. The genes are TRBV20-1 and TRBJ2-3; a possible D gene is TRBD1 (6 bases). The CDR3 length is 15 residues. V gave up 2 bases and J gave up 6 bases, with 18 bases separating them. Germline V gene lookup returns CDR1 DFQATT and CDR2 SNEGSKA (reference sequence). CDR3 sequence: CSARSPVRGKDTQYF. DNA of the CDR3: TGCAGTGCTAGATCTCCGGTTAGGGGGAAGGATACGCAGTATTTT.

DNA of the CDR3: TGCGCCAGCAGCACGTGGACAGGGAACAATGAGCAGTTCTTC. Amino acid sequence: CASSTWTGNNEQFF. J is TRBJ2-1 and V is TRBV5-1; 8 bases map to TRBD1. The CDR3 is 14 residues long. CDR1 and CDR2 from the germline V gene are SGHRS and YFSETQ. V dropped 4 bases and J dropped 5; count of bases not matched to a gene: 5.

This clonotype was found a few times. The rearrangement uses TRBV28 and TRBJ1-2, with 8 bases identical to TRBD1. CDR1 and CDR2 from the germline V gene are MDHEN and SYDVKM. The CDR3 covers 16 residues. Trimming took 5 bases from V and 5 from J; bases not matched to a gene: 13. CDR3 residues: CASSPNLGQGHYGYTF. For the CDR3, the DNA is TGTGCCAGCAGTCCTAACTTAGGACAGGGCCATTATGGCTACACCTTC.

At least ten counts were recorded for this clonotype. V is TRBV7-2 and J is TRBJ2-5, with a tentative D call TRBD1 (5 bases). The CDR3 loop spans 13 amino acids. The germline V gene encodes CDR1 SGHTA and CDR2 FQGNSA. V was trimmed by 1 base and J by 4 bases, leaving 7 bases between them. The CDR3, as DNA: TGTGCCAGCAGCTTAGTAGGGGTAGAGACCCAGTACTTC. Protein sequence: CASSLVGVETQYF.

This clonotype was seen at least ten times. The chain carries TRBV7-9 and TRBJ2-3; D remains ambiguous. The CDR3 has 14 residues. Germline CDR1 reads SEHNR; CDR2 reads FQNEAQ (reference sequence). The germline V and J ends were trimmed by 0 bases and 2 bases, with 6 bases remaining between them. In DNA form, the CDR3 reads TGTGCCAGCAGCTTAGCTGCCCTCACAGATACGCAGTATTTT. Amino acid sequence: CASSLAALTDTQYF.